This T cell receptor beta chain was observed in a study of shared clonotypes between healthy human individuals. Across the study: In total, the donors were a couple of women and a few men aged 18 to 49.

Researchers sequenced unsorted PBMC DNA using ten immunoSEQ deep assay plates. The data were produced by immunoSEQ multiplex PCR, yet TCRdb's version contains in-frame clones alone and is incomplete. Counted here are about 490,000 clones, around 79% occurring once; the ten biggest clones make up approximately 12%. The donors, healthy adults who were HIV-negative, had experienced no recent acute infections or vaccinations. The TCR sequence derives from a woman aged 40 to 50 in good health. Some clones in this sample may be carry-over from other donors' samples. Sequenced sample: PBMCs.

The CDR3 spells CASSVFGTKTDTQYF. The CDR3 DNA is TGTGCCAGCAGCGTATTCGGGACGAAAACAGATACGCAGTATTTT. The rearrangement links TRBV9 to TRBJ2-3; either TRBD1 or TRBD2 may fit D (5 bases each). Germline V gives CDR1 SGDLS, CDR2 YYNGEE. The ends were cut back, 1 base at V and 3 bases at J, with 12 bases in the middle. The CDR3 is made up of 15 amino acids.